This T cell receptor (beta chain) comes out of a study of blood T cell repertoires in COVID-19. Turning to the study itself: Collection of acute and convalescent COVID-19 samples took place in the United States, Italy and Spain. In each case, the material was cDNA or gDNA derived from T cells, B-cell-depleted T cells, or PBMCs.

Germline V lookup: CDR1 LNHDA, CDR2 SQIVND (reference sequence). The CDR3 has 15 residues. V was pared by 5 bases and J by 0 bases, with 11 bases between. Per the original methods: Estimates of nucleated cell counts were drawn from the amplification of reference gene primers. Produced via immunoSEQ multiplex PCR; TCRdb's table is partial and in-frame only. D and trimming were read from the DNA, whereas the V and J calls and clone size are those reported in that table. In the table there are 250,000 to 300,000 clones, roughly 89% of which are singletons. This sequence was found in a man aged 45-65 years with acute or convalescent COVID-19. The specimen was peripheral blood. V and J are TRBV19 and TRBJ1-5, with D unclear. The CDR3 is CASSPSRDSNQPQHF. Here the CDR3 DNA reads TGTGCCAGTAGTCCCTCTCGGGATAGCAATCAGCCCCAGCATTTT.